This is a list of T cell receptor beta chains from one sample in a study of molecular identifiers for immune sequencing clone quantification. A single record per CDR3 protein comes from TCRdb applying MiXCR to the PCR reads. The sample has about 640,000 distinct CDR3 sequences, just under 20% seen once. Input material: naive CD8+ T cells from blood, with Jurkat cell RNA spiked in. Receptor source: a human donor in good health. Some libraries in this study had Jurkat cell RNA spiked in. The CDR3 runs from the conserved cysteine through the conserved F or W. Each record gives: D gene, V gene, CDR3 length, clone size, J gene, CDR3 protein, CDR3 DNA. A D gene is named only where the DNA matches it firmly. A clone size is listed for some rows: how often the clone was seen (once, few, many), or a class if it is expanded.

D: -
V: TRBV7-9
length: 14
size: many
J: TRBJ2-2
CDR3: CASSSRALAGELFF
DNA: TGTGCCAGCAGCTCCAGGGCGCTTGCCGGGGAGCTGTTTTTT

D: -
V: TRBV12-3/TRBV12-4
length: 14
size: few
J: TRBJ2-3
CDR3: CASSPTDGADTQYF
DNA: TGTGCCAGCAGCCCCACCGACGGTGCAGATACGCAGTATTTT

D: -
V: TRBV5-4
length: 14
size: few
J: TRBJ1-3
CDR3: CASSFGYPGNTIYF
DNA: TGTGCCAGCAGCTTCGGATACCCTGGAAACACCATATATTTT

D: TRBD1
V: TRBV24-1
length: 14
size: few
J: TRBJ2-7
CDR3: CATSARTGSYEQYF
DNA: TGTGCCACCAGTGCCCGGACAGGGAGCTACGAGCAGTACTTC

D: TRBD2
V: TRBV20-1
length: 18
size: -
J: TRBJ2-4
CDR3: CSARGSGGLVLAKDIQYF
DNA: TGCAGTGCTAGAGGGAGCGGGGGGTTAGTTCTAGCCAAAGACATTCAGTACTTC

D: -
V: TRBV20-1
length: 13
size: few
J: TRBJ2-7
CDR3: CSARVLGSYEQYF
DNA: TGCAGTGCTAGAGTGCTCGGATCCTACGAGCAGTACTTC

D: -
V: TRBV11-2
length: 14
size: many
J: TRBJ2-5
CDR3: CASSPYNAGETQYF
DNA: TGTGCCAGCAGCCCTTACAACGCAGGGGAGACCCAGTACTTC

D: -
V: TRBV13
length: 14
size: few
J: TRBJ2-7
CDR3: CASSPGPIAYEQYF
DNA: TGTGCCAGCAGCCCCGGGCCAATCGCCTACGAGCAGTACTTC

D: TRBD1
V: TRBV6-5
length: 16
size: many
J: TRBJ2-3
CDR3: CASGYPTGSDLDTQYF
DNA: TGTGCCAGCGGGTATCCGACAGGGAGCGACTTAGATACGCAGTATTTT

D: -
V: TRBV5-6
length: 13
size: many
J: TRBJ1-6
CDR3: CASSLENNSPLHF
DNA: TGTGCCAGCAGTTTGGAAAATAATTCACCCCTCCACTTT

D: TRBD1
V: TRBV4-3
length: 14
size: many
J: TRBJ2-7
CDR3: CASSQADRVYEQYF
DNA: TGCGCCAGCAGCCAAGCGGACAGGGTATACGAGCAGTACTTC

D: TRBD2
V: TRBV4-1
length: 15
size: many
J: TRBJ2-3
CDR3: CASSQDRSLAGTQYF
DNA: TGCGCCAGCAGCCAAGATCGGTCGTTAGCGGGTACGCAGTATTTT